The 2 T cell receptor beta chains presented below share a single source sample, sequenced in a study of cytomegalovirus exposure and HLA in healthy donors. Primers included in the PCR were 60 Vbeta and 13 Jbeta primers. The table came from immunoSEQ multiplex PCR; TCRdb's copy has only in-frame clones and leaves some out. The profile shows about 160,000 clones, 70% to 80% of them singletons. Sequences were obtained from PBMCs. The origin of the receptors is a man aged 55 to 69 in good health and CMV-seronegative.

The J gene is TRBJ2-3, the V gene TRBV7-9; no reliable D call. V gave up 3 bases and J gave up 6 bases, with 4 bases separating them. The CDR3 runs to 11 residues. Germline V gives CDR1 SEHNR, CDR2 FQNEAQ (reference sequence). In DNA form, the CDR3 reads TGTGCCAGCAGCTTCGGTGATACGCAGTATTTT. This codes for CASSFGDTQYF.

This chain links TRBV18 with TRBJ2-3, with a weak D call TRBD2 (7 bases). The V and J ends lost 3 bases and 4 bases respectively, with 11 bases between them. The CDR3 totals 14 residues. Germline V gene lookup returns CDR1 KGHSH and CDR2 LQKENI. CDR3 nucleotides: TGTGCCAGCTCACCGGGGGGGGCGTCAGATACGCAGTATTTT. It yields the protein CASSPGGASDTQYF.